This passage covers 26 T cell receptor beta chains from one sample sequenced in a study of early T cells in non-severe SARS-CoV-2 infection. TCRdb itself ran the 5' RACE reads through MiXCR, one entry per CDR3 protein. The repertoire holds 90,000 or so distinct CDR3 sequences, with about 15% as singletons. Source material: whole blood. The source of these receptors is an adult who was a healthcare worker with PCR-confirmed SARS-CoV-2 infection or an uninfected control (not recorded which).

The CDR3 region has the DNA TGCAGTGCTAGAGTTGGTGTCTTGGGATCACCCCTCCACTTT. This codes for CSARVGVLGSPLHF. V usage is TRBV20-1 and J usage is TRBJ1-6, with D uncertain. The germline CDR1 and CDR2 sequences are DFQATT and SNEGSKA (reference sequence). V lost 1 base to trimming and J lost 10 bases, with 14 bases between them. This CDR3 region has 14 residues.

This clonotype was seen many times. The chain carries TRBV5-1 and TRBJ2-1, with 9 nucleotides matching TRBD2. There are 15 residues in the CDR3. From germline, CDR1 is SGHRS and CDR2 YFSETQ. V dropped 0 bases and J dropped 7; count of bases not matched to a gene: 5. In DNA, the CDR3 is TGCGCCAGCAGCTTGGGAGTAGCGGGAGTTAATGAGCAGTTCTTC. This sequence encodes CASSLGVAGVNEQFF. The variable domain in full, completed from reference TRBV5-1 and TRBJ2-1, reads KAGVTQTPRYLIKTRGQQVTLSCSPISGHRSVSWYQQTPGQGLQFLFEYFSETQRNKGNFPGRFSGRQFSNSRSEMNVSTLELGDSALYLCASSLGVAGVNEQFFGPGTRLTVL.

The V gene is TRBV15, the J gene TRBJ2-7, with TRBD2 matching 8 bases. This CDR3 contains 14 residues. With V trimmed by 8 bases and J by 4 bases, 10 bases remained unmatched. The germline V gene encodes CDR1 LNHNV and CDR2 YYDKDF (reference sequence). The CDR3 DNA reads as TGTGCCACCCAAGGAGGGGCTAGCGGGTACGAGCAGTACTTC. It is translated as CATQGGASGYEQYF.

The table lists this clonotype with many counts. The chain has TRBV12-3 or TRBV12-4 and TRBJ2-2; D remains ambiguous. Trimming took off 0 bases at V and 2 bases at J, with 7 bases between the two ends. The CDR3 has 15 residues. The CDR3 nucleotides read TGTGCCAGCAGTTTAGCAGGCAGAAACACCGGGGAGCTGTTTTTT. It yields the protein CASSLAGRNTGELFF.

J is TRBJ2-1 and V is TRBV11-2; either TRBD1 or TRBD2 may supply D (5 bases each). The germline gives CDR1 SGHAT, CDR2 FQNNGV. This CDR3 contains 14 residues. Trimming shortened V by 7 bases and J by 3 bases, and 13 bases separated the two germline ends. The CDR3 sequence: CASTPWDDYNEQFF. The CDR3 DNA reads as TGTGCCAGCACCCCCTGGGACGACTACAATGAGCAGTTCTTC.

J is TRBJ2-3 and V is TRBV30; tentatively, D is TRBD1 (5 bases). This CDR3 spans 15 amino acids. V was shortened by 4 bases and J by 2 bases, with 16 bases between the two germline ends. Germline CDR1 is GTSNPN and CDR2 is SVGIG (reference sequence). Written as DNA, the CDR3 is TGTGCCTGGACTCATAATTCGGACAACACAGATACGCAGTATTTT. This gives the protein CAWTHNSDNTDTQYF. The entire variable domain, with the rest obtained from reference TRBV30 and TRBJ2-3, is as follows: SQTIHQWPATLVQPVGSPLSLECTVEGTSNPNLYWYRQAAGRGLQLLFYSVGIGQISSEVPQNLSASRPQDRQFILSSKKLLLSDSGFYLCAWTHNSDNTDTQYFGPGTRLTVL.

This chain joins TRBV3-1 and TRBJ1-2; 12 nucleotides align to TRBD1. The germline CDR1 and CDR2 sequences are LGHDT and YNNKEL (reference sequence). The junction had 7 bases not matched to a gene; V was cut back by 8 bases and J by 6 bases. The CDR3 covers 14 residues. The CDR3 DNA follows: TGTGCCAGCTCTGGCGGGACAGGGGGCCATGGCTACACCTTC. Translated: CASSGGTGGHGYTF.

The V call is TRBV29-1, the J call TRBJ1-2; no clear D gene. This CDR3 region has 12 residues. CDR1 and CDR2 (germline): SQVTM, ANQGSEA. The V gene lost 6 bases and the J gene lost 4 bases, with 12 bases spanning the gap. CDR3 sequence: CSVWRGAYGYTF. DNA of the CDR3: TGCAGCGTGTGGCGGGGAGCCTATGGCTACACCTTC.

This chain links TRBV11-3 with TRBJ2-7; TRBD2 matches at 9 bases. The CDR3 spans 18 residues. V lost 4 bases and J lost 2; bases outside the gene matches: 15. The V gene's germline CDR1 is SGHNT and CDR2 YENEEA. CDR3 loop: CASSSTLPVAGEPYEQYF. CDR3 bases: TGTGCCAGCAGCTCCACATTACCCGTAGCGGGAGAACCCTACGAGCAGTACTTC.

The rearrangement joins TRBV29-1 to TRBJ2-7; 7 nucleotides line up with TRBD1. The CDR3 is 15 amino acids. Trimming at V came to 0 bases and at J to 3 bases, leaving 8 bases not matched to a gene. In germline, CDR1 is SQVTM, CDR2 ANQGSEA. The CDR3 DNA is TGCAGCGTTGAAGACCACGGACAGGCGGGCTACGAGCAGTACTTC. Translating it yields CSVEDHGQAGYEQYF.

The rearrangement links TRBV7-2 to TRBJ2-3, with D hard to call. V lost 1 base and J lost 3, with 11 bases in between. CDR3 length equals 15 residues. Germline CDR1 SGHTA, CDR2 FQGNSA. The CDR3 here is CASSLGGVPTDTQYF. In DNA form, the CDR3 reads TGTGCCAGCAGCTTAGGAGGTGTGCCGACAGATACGCAGTATTTT.

V usage is TRBV2 and J usage is TRBJ2-7; 10 positions agree with TRBD2. V was pared by 6 bases and J by 0 bases, with 8 bases of the junction left unmatched. The CDR3 extends over 16 amino acids. Germline CDR1 is SNHLY and CDR2 is FYNNEI. The CDR3 DNA sequence: TGTGCCAGCAGGCCCTCCGGGACTAGCGTCTCCTACGAGCAGTACTTC. It yields the protein CASRPSGTSVSYEQYF.

This clonotype was seen a handful of times. This rearrangement joins TRBV12-3 or TRBV12-4 to TRBJ2-5; unclear D gene. The V gene lost 5 bases and the J gene lost 1 base, with 5 bases spanning the gap. The CDR3 covers 12 residues. CDR3 sequence reads: CASSNAQETQYF. The DNA of the CDR3 is TGTGCCAGCAGTAACGCCCAAGAGACCCAGTACTTC.

The genes are TRBV4-3 and TRBJ2-1; no definite D call. Trimming left V 1 base short and J 4 bases short, with 8 bases between. The CDR3 length is 14 residues. In germline, CDR1 is LGHNA, CDR2 YSLEER. CDR3 in DNA: TGCGCCAGCAGCCAAGTTGGCGGATACAATGAGCAGTTCTTC. Its protein product is CASSQVGGYNEQFF.

This clonotype was seen only a few times. The rearrangement links TRBV7-6 to TRBJ1-2, with D hard to call. Trimming pared 5 bases from V and 5 bases from J, leaving 9 bases between. In germline, CDR1 is SGHVS, CDR2 FNYEAQ. There are 12 residues in the CDR3. The CDR3 nucleotides read TGTGCCAGCAGCGGCCGGACTTATGGCTACACCTTC. Translated: CASSGRTYGYTF.

This clonotype has just a few counts. The V and J genes are TRBV7-2 and TRBJ2-5, with 8 bases lining up with TRBD2. Trimming removed 5 bases from V and 5 bases from J; junction bases left unmatched: 7. Germline loops: CDR1 SGHTA, CDR2 FQGNSA. The CDR3 loop spans 14 amino acids. CDR3 amino acids: CASSKAGEWETQYF. The CDR3 DNA reads as TGTGCCAGCAGCAAAGCGGGGGAGTGGGAGACCCAGTACTTC.

In its sample, this clonotype was seen a few times. CDR3 region: CASSLAGGGGYTF. The CDR3, as DNA: TGTGCCAGCAGCTTAGCCGGAGGCGGTGGCTACACCTTC. The rearrangement joins TRBV7-9 to TRBJ1-2, with D unclear. Germline V gene data show CDR1 as SEHNR and CDR2 as FQNEAQ (reference sequence). V lost 0 bases and J 7 bases, leaving 9 bases between the germline ends. This CDR3 has 13 residues.

This clonotype was seen at least ten times. V usage is TRBV18 and J usage is TRBJ1-4; no clear D gene. The CDR3 has 13 residues. Germline V gene lookup returns CDR1 KGHSH and CDR2 LQKENI. V was trimmed by 1 base and J by 5 bases, leaving 5 bases between them. CDR3 region: CASSPRRNEKLFF. CDR3 bases: TGTGCCAGCTCACCACGCAGGAATGAAAAACTGTTTTTT.

This clonotype was counted between two and nine times. The rearrangement links TRBV2 to TRBJ2-4; 8 bases line up with TRBD2. With V trimmed by 2 bases and J by 1 base, 4 bases remained unmatched. CDR1 SNHLY and CDR2 FYNNEI come from the germline V gene. The CDR3 is 16 residues long. The CDR3 DNA sequence: TGTGCCAGCAGTGAATCACTAGCGGCCGCCAAAAACATTCAGTACTTC. It specifies CASSESLAAAKNIQYF.

V is TRBV28 and J is TRBJ2-1, with TRBD2 identical over 12 bases. Germline V CDR1 and CDR2: MDHEN, SYDVKM. CDR3 size: 15 residues. The trim removed 6 bases at V and 4 bases at J, leaving 4 bases unmatched. CDR3 DNA sequence: TGTGCCAGCAGGTCTAGCGGGAGGGTTTACAATGAGCAGTTCTTC. It codes for CASRSSGRVYNEQFF.

The V and J genes are TRBV6-4 and TRBJ2-1; 14 bases are a match to TRBD2. CDR3 length: 19 amino acids. Trimming at V came to 4 bases and at J to 4 bases, leaving 12 bases not matched to a gene. Germline loops: CDR1 MRHNA, CDR2 SNTAGT. This chain's CDR3 is CASSVGGTSGRGGYNEQFF. For the CDR3, the DNA is TGTGCCAGCAGTGTTGGGGGGACTAGCGGGAGAGGAGGTTACAATGAGCAGTTCTTC.

The table lists this clonotype with a few counts. V usage is TRBV7-9 and J usage is TRBJ2-1; 10 nucleotides align to TRBD2. The CDR3 is made up of 15 amino acids. Trimming took 5 bases from V and 4 from J; bases not matched to a gene: 5. Looked up from germline, CDR1 is SEHNR and CDR2 is FQNEAQ (reference sequence). The CDR3 is CASSRGLAAYNEQFF. CDR3 coding DNA: TGTGCCAGCAGCCGCGGACTAGCGGCTTACAATGAGCAGTTCTTC.

This clonotype occurred many times. The V and J genes are TRBV30 and TRBJ1-6, with no clear D. This CDR3 has 12 residues. V gave up 3 bases and J gave up 10 bases, with 10 bases separating them. Per the germline V gene, CDR1 is GTSNPN and CDR2 is SVGIG (reference sequence). The DNA of the CDR3 is TGTGCCTGGAGGTGGAGCGGGTCACCCCTCCACTTT. Translated, it gives CAWRWSGSPLHF.

This clonotype appeared many times. The chain links TRBV12-3 or TRBV12-4 to TRBJ2-7, with 11 nucleotides matching TRBD2. The junction had 14 bases not matched to a gene; V was cut back by 5 bases and J by 5 bases. The CDR3 covers 17 residues. The CDR3 DNA reads as TGTGCCAGCAGTCTAAAGGGTTGGCTAGCGGGAGGCCACGAGCAGTACTTC. Translation: CASSLKGWLAGGHEQYF.

In this sample, this clonotype turned up a few times. The chain recombines TRBV6-2 or TRBV6-3 with TRBJ2-1; D ambiguous. The CDR3 has 14 amino acids. V lost 5 bases and J 10 bases, leaving 18 bases between the germline ends. The germline CDR1 and CDR2 sequences are MNHEY and SVGEGT. The CDR3 loop is CASSHTPAEREQFF. CDR3 in DNA: TGTGCCAGCAGTCACACCCCCGCCGAGAGGGAGCAGTTCTTC.

In DNA form, the CDR3 reads TGTGCCAGCAGCACGGGGACTAGCGGGGGTTACGAGCAGTACTTC. Translated, it gives CASSTGTSGGYEQYF. This chain links TRBV5-4 with TRBJ2-7; 14 bases map to TRBD2. The germline V gene has CDR1 SGHNT and CDR2 YYREEE (reference sequence). V was pared by 4 bases and J by 4 bases, with 4 bases of the junction left unmatched. The CDR3 is made up of 15 amino acids. Full variable domain (missing parts from reference TRBV5-4 and TRBJ2-7): ETGVTQSPTHLIKTRGQQVTLRCSSQSGHNTVSWYQQALGQGPQFIFQYYREEENGRGNFPPRFSGLQFPNYSSELNVNALELDDSALYLCASSTGTSGGYEQYFGPGTRLTVT.